These 26 T cell receptor beta chains originate from one sample sequenced in a study of technical replicates of blood from a few donors. Generated by immunoSEQ multiplex PCR, the TCRdb table keeps only in-frame clones and is missing some. The table has about 56,000 clones, about 96% seen once. Source material: PBMCs. These receptors came from a human donor in good health. Some clones in this sample may be carry-over from other donors' samples.

This chain uses TRBV7-9 with TRBJ1-2; possible D gene TRBD1, 6 bases. The CDR3 has 13 residues. V gave up 3 bases and J gave up 8 bases, with 13 bases separating them. Per the germline V gene, CDR1 is SEHNR and CDR2 is FQNEAQ (reference sequence). For the CDR3, the DNA is TGTGCCAGCAGCTTCCCAGGGGTTCTGGGCTACACCTTC. As protein: CASSFPGVLGYTF.

This chain connects TRBV10-1 to TRBJ2-3; possibly TRBD2 for D (7 bases). Per germline, CDR1 WNHNN and CDR2 SYGVQD (reference sequence). The V and J ends lost 10 bases and 2 bases respectively, with 19 bases between them. The CDR3 extends over 15 amino acids. The CDR3: CATRTRGGNTDTQYF. The CDR3 nucleotides read TGCGCCACCAGAACTAGGGGGGGGAACACAGATACGCAGTATTTT.

The CDR3 reads CASSLNPGDYTF. CDR3 DNA: TGTGCCAGCAGCTTAAATCCGGGTGACTACACCTTC. V usage is TRBV7-6 and J usage is TRBJ1-2; D unclear. CDR3 length: 12 residues. From germline, CDR1 is SGHVS and CDR2 FNYEAQ. V was shortened by 2 bases and J by 10 bases, with 11 bases between the two germline ends. The full variable domain, in which reference TRBV7-6 and TRBJ1-2 provide the parts outside the CDR3, is GAGVSQSPRYKVTKRGQDVALRCDPISGHVSLYWYRQALGQGPEFLTYFNYEAQQDKSGLPNDRFSAERPEGSISTLTIQRTEQRDSAMYRCASSLNPGDYTFGSGTRLTVV.

The J gene is TRBJ1-2, the V gene TRBV9; the D gene is possibly TRBD1 (5 bases). CDR1 SGDLS and CDR2 YYNGEE come from the germline V gene. This CDR3 contains 15 residues. V was cut by 2 bases and J by 0 bases, with 11 bases left in between. The CDR3 DNA follows: TGTGCCAGCAGCGTCTCCCGGGGGACTAACTATGGCTACACCTTC. Translated, it gives CASSVSRGTNYGYTF.

V gene TRBV11-2 combines with J gene TRBJ1-2, with 8 bases matching TRBD1. CDR3 length: 14 residues. Germline lookup yields CDR1 SGHAT and CDR2 FQNNGV. V trimming: 3 bases; J trimming: 6 bases; junction bases outside the gene matches: 6. The CDR3 DNA sequence: TGTGCCAGCAGCTTCCAGGGGGCGCCTGATGGCTACACCTTC. Translation gives CASSFQGAPDGYTF. The full variable domain, with the rest looked up from reference TRBV11-2 and TRBJ1-2, is EAGVAQSPRYKIIEKRQSVAFWCNPISGHATLYWYQQILGQGPKLLIQFQNNGVVDDSQLPKDRFSAERLKGVDSTLKIQPAKLEDSAVYLCASSFQGAPDGYTFGSGTRLTVV.

The chain has TRBV1 and TRBJ2-1; the table names TRBD2, a call not compared with the DNA. TRBV1 is listed as a pseudogene. The CDR3 extends over 16 amino acids. The chain's CDR3 is CTSSQDFLPDSDEQFF. The CDR3 DNA follows: TGCACCAGCAGCCAAGATTTTTTGCCCGATTCGGATGAGCAGTTCTTC.

This chain connects TRBV30 to TRBJ1-5, with no clear D. The CDR3 contains 13 residues. V lost 4 bases and J 6 bases, leaving 13 bases between the germline ends. CDR1 and CDR2 from the germline V gene are GTSNPN and SVGIG (reference sequence). The CDR3 sequence: CAWTRQEGQPQHF. CDR3 in DNA: TGTGCCTGGACGCGGCAGGAGGGTCAGCCCCAGCATTTT. Complete variable domain (other parts from reference TRBV30 and TRBJ1-5): SQTIHQWPATLVQPVGSPLSLECTVEGTSNPNLYWYRQAAGRGLQLLFYSVGIGQISSEVPQNLSASRPQDRQFILSSKKLLLSDSGFYLCAWTRQEGQPQHFGDGTRLSIL.

The CDR3 sequence is CASSLDPTPGTEAFF. CDR3 DNA sequence: TGTGCCAGCAGCTTAGATCCTACGCCGGGCACTGAAGCTTTCTTT. V gene TRBV11-2 combines with J gene TRBJ1-1; D gene ambiguous. Germline lookup yields CDR1 SGHAT and CDR2 FQNNGV. Trimming stripped 0 bases from V and 4 bases from J, with 12 bases between. The length of the CDR3 is 15 residues.

This chain uses TRBV7-2 with TRBJ2-3; 14 nucleotides agree with TRBD2. The trim removed 5 bases at V and 9 bases at J, leaving 7 bases unmatched. The CDR3 is made up of 15 amino acids. Germline loops: CDR1 SGHTA, CDR2 FQGNSA. DNA for the CDR3: TGTGCCAGCAGCACAGGACTAGCGGGAGGTACAACGCAGTATTTT. Protein: CASSTGLAGGTTQYF.

V gene TRBV18 combines with J gene TRBJ1-1; D might be TRBD1 (6 bases). Trimming stripped 3 bases from V and 7 bases from J, with 12 bases between. CDR1 is KGHSH and CDR2 is LQKENI in the germline V gene. CDR3 length: 13 amino acids. DNA for the CDR3: TGTGCCAGCTCACCCGAAGGGGGGGTTGAAGCTTTCTTT. Its protein product is CASSPEGGVEAFF.

V is TRBV19 and J is TRBJ1-5; no firm D call. Trimming stripped 5 bases from V and 4 bases from J, with 9 bases between. Per the germline V gene, CDR1 is LNHDA and CDR2 is SQIVND (reference sequence). CDR3 length: 13 amino acids. The CDR3 DNA follows: TGTGCCAGTAGTGAAGCTTTTAATCAGCCCCAGCATTTT. Translated: CASSEAFNQPQHF. The full variable domain, in which reference TRBV19 and TRBJ1-5 provide the parts outside the CDR3, is DGGITQSPKYLFRKEGQNVTLSCEQNLNHDAMYWYRQDPGQGLRLIYYSQIVNDFQKGDIAEGYSVSREKKESFPLTVTSAQKNPTAFYLCASSEAFNQPQHFGDGTRLSIL.

The chain carries TRBV10-3 and TRBJ2-1, with D tentatively TRBD2 (5 bases). Germline V gene data show CDR1 as ENHRY and CDR2 as SYGVKD. The CDR3 is 16 residues long. Trimming pared 4 bases from V and 9 bases from J, leaving 22 bases between. The CDR3 DNA follows: TGTGCCATCAGTGGAGGCCTAGCCTTACAATACGGTGAGCAGTTCTTC. It specifies CAISGGLALQYGEQFF.

Remarks on this clone: The same CDR3 is also encoded by other DNA sequences in this sample. The chain has TRBV30 and TRBJ1-5; D not certain. There are 13 residues in the CDR3. Germline assignment: CDR1 GTSNPN and CDR2 SVGIG (reference sequence). V was clipped by 0 bases and J by 4 bases, with 7 bases between them. CDR3 DNA sequence: TGTGCCTGGAGTGTACAACCGAATCAGCCCCAGCATTTT. It yields the protein CAWSVQPNQPQHF.

CDR3 residues: CASSLVTGGAGETQYF. The CDR3 DNA sequence: TGTGCCAGCAGCTTAGTGACAGGGGGCGCGGGGGAGACCCAGTACTTC. This sequence joins TRBV7-2 and TRBJ2-5; TRBD1 aligns across 10 bases. CDR1 SGHTA and CDR2 FQGNSA come from the germline V gene. This CDR3 has 16 amino acids. With 1 base clipped from V and 5 bases from J, the junction kept 7 bases outside the gene matches.

V usage is TRBV4-3 and J usage is TRBJ2-6; 7 nucleotides line up with TRBD1. Trimming cost V 5 bases and J 4 bases; bases outside gene matches: 14. The CDR3 consists of 18 residues. Germline V gives CDR1 LGHNA, CDR2 YSLEER. The CDR3 DNA reads as TGCGCCAGCAGCTTTGTCAGGGGGAGATCTTCGGGGGCCAACGTCCTGACTTTC. Translating gives CASSFVRGRSSGANVLTF.

DNA of the CDR3: TGTGCCAGCAGCTTCAACGGGAACTATGGCTACACCTTC. This codes for CASSFNGNYGYTF. V gene TRBV7-3 combines with J gene TRBJ1-2; D is undetermined. V was pared by 3 bases and J by 2 bases, with 7 bases between. Germline lookup yields CDR1 SGHTA and CDR2 FQGTGA. The length of the CDR3 is 13 residues. Based on the CDR3 plus reference TRBV7-3 and TRBJ1-2, the full variable domain is GAGVSQTPSNKVTEKGKYVELRCDPISGHTALYWYRQSLGQGPEFLIYFQGTGAADDSGLPNDRFFAVRPEGSVSTLKIQRTERGDSAVYLCASSFNGNYGYTFGSGTRLTVV.

This sequence joins TRBV29-1 and TRBJ2-7; TRBD2 matches at 7 bases. CDR3 size: 10 residues. J was trimmed by 4 bases and V by 7 bases; bases with no gene match: 1. CDR1 and CDR2 from the germline V gene are SQVTM and ANQGSEA. The CDR3 sequence is CSGRGYEQYF. The CDR3 nucleotides read TGCAGCGGGCGGGGGTACGAGCAGTACTTC.

V and J are TRBV5-1 and TRBJ1-3, with 8 positions matching TRBD1. The V gene's germline CDR1 is SGHRS and CDR2 YFSETQ. V shed 2 bases, J shed 9 bases, and the junction held 1 base outside the gene matches. The CDR3 sequence is 12 residues long. The CDR3 protein is CASSFTGGTIYF. CDR3 sequence (DNA): TGCGCCAGCAGCTTTACAGGGGGCACCATATATTTT.

V usage is TRBV28 and J usage is TRBJ2-7; no reliable D call. The CDR3 is 14 amino acids. Per the germline V gene, CDR1 is MDHEN and CDR2 is SYDVKM. V was cut by 5 bases and J by 0 bases, with 11 bases left in between. CDR3 nucleotides: TGTGCCAGCAGTAGTGCCCCTAGCTCCTACGAGCAGTACTTC. It yields the protein CASSSAPSSYEQYF.

J is TRBJ2-1 and V is TRBV5-4, with D perhaps TRBD1 (10 bases). Germline CDR1 is SGHNT and CDR2 is YYREEE (reference sequence). Trimming cost V 4 bases and J 6 bases, with 26 bases left between them. This CDR3 is built from 18 residues. The DNA for the CDR3 is TGTGCCAGCAGCCAACGACAGGGGGCTAGCGGGGCCCGCAATGAGCAGTTCTTC. Protein product: CASSQRQGASGARNEQFF.

This chain links TRBV5-6 with TRBJ1-1; no firm D call. CDR3 length: 13 residues. CDR1 SGHDT and CDR2 YYEEEE come from the germline V gene. Trimming stripped 2 bases from V and 6 bases from J, with 11 bases between. DNA of the CDR3: TGTGCCAGCAGCTTATATCTCGTAGCTGAAGCTTTCTTT. It specifies CASSLYLVAEAFF.

The chain is built from TRBV9 and TRBJ2-4, with a weak D call TRBD1 (6 bases). From germline, CDR1 is SGDLS and CDR2 YYNGEE. Trimming took 2 bases from V and 3 from J, leaving 9 bases between them. The CDR3 totals 14 residues. Here the CDR3 reads CASSVEDSKNIQYF. CDR3 nucleotides: TGTGCCAGCAGCGTTGAGGACAGCAAAAACATTCAGTACTTC.

The rearrangement links TRBV6-6 to TRBJ1-2; TRBD1 agrees at 7 bases. Trimming took 5 bases from V and 5 from J; bases not matched to a gene: 8. Looked up from germline, CDR1 is MNHNY and CDR2 is SVGAGI (reference sequence). The CDR3 consists of 14 residues. In nucleotides, the CDR3 is TGTGCCAGCAGTGATGCCGGGACAGCGTATGGCTACACCTTC. It translates to CASSDAGTAYGYTF.

This chain links TRBV11-2 with TRBJ1-2, with 8 bases lining up with TRBD1. Germline lookup yields CDR1 SGHAT and CDR2 FQNNGV. This CDR3 region has 16 residues. The ends lost 1 base at V and 8 bases at J; junction bases unmatched: 12. The CDR3 nucleotides are TGTGCCAGCAGCTTAGGGGCAGGGGGCGTCATTAGGGGCTACACCTTC. It yields the protein CASSLGAGGVIRGYTF.

The CDR3 reads CASSSPGGSEQFF. The CDR3 region has the DNA TGCGCCAGCAGCTCCCCGGGGGGCAGTGAGCAGTTCTTC. The chain couples TRBV5-1 to TRBJ2-1; maybe TRBD2 (7 bases). Trimming stripped 3 bases from V and 9 bases from J, with 13 bases between. This CDR3 comprises 13 residues. The germline CDR1 and CDR2 sequences are SGHRS and YFSETQ.

This clone was picked up one time. The CDR3 spells CASSDRLAGRETQYF. CDR3 bases: TGTGCCAGCAGTGATCGACTAGCGGGACGGGAGACCCAGTACTTC. The genes are TRBV27 and TRBJ2-5, with 11 positions matching TRBD2. With V trimmed by 5 bases and J by 5 bases, 7 bases remained unmatched. This CDR3 is built from 15 residues. From germline, CDR1 is MNHEY and CDR2 SMNVEV (reference sequence).